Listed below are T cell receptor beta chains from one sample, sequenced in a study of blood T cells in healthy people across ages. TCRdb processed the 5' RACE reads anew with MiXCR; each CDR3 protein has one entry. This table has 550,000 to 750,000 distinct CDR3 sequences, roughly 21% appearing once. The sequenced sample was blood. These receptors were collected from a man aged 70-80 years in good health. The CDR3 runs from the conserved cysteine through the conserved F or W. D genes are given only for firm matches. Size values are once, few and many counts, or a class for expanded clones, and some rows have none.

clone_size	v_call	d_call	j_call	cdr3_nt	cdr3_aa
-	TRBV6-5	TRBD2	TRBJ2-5	TGTGCCAGCAGTTCTAGACAGCGAGGACGGGAGGGCCGAAAGACCCAGTACTTC	CASSSRQRGREGRKTQYF
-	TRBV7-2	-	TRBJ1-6	TGTGCCAGCAGCTTAGCGACGGCAGGGGAGTCACCCCTCCACTTT	CASSLATAGESPLHF
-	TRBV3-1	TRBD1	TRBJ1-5	TGTGCCAGCAGCCAAGGTGGACAGGGGATTAGACAGCCCCAGCATTTT	CASSQGGQGIRQPQHF
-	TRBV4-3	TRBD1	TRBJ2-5	TGCGCCAGCAGCCAACAGACCGGGACAGGGGTCCGGGAGACCCAGTACTTC	CASSQQTGTGVRETQYF
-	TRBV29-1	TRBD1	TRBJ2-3	TGCAGCGCTACATCCACAGGGGGCTCAGATACGCAGTATTTT	CSATSTGGSDTQYF
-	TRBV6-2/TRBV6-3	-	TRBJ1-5	TGTGCCAGCAGGCTGCGGAGGAGTAGCAATCAGCCCCAGCATTTT	CASRLRRSSNQPQHF
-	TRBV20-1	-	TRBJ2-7	TGCAGTGCTAGTGCGGTCGAGCAGTACTTC	CSASAVEQYF
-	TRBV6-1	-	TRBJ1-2	TGTGCCAGCAGTGAATGGACAGCGGGGGACTATGGCTACACCTTC	CASSEWTAGDYGYTF
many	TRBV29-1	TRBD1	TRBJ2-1	TGCAGCGTCGGGACAGGGGGGAGCGATGAGCAGTTCTTC	CSVGTGGSDEQFF
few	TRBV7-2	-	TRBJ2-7	TGTGCCAGCAGCCCTTACAGATTAGCGAGGATGTACTTC	CASSPYRLARMYF
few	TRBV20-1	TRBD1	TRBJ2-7	TGCAGTGCTAGAGACCCTTCGGGACAGGGGTCATCCTACGAGCAGTACTTC	CSARDPSGQGSSYEQYF
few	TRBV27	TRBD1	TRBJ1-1	TGTGCCAGCAGTTTATCCGACAGGGTGGGCACTGAAGCTTTCTTT	CASSLSDRVGTEAFF
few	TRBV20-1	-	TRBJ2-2	TGCGGGGGGGAGACAGGGTCGTCAACCGGGGAGCTGTTTTTT	CGGETGSSTGELFF
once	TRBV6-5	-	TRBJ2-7	TGTGCCAGCAGTTTAGCGGAGGGGTCCTACGAGCAGCACTTC	CASSLAEGSYEQHF
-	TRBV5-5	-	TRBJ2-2	TGTGCCAGCAGCCCCCATTTGGAGGGGGCAACGAACACCGGGGAGCTGTTTTTT	CASSPHLEGATNTGELFF
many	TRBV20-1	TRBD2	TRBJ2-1	TGCAGTGCTAGAGATTGGACTAGCGGGAAAGTGAATGAGCAGTTCTTC	CSARDWTSGKVNEQFF
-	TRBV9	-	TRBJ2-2	TGTGCCAGCACTCCCTACCCCGGGGAGCTGTTTTTT	CASTPYPGELFF
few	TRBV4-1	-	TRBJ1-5	TGCGCCAGCAGCCAAGATTTCGGAGGGGTCCTCAATCAGCCCCAGCATTTT	CASSQDFGGVLNQPQHF
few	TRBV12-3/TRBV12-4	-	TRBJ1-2	TGTACCAGCAGTTTAGTTGGCATACTGGGCTACACCTTC	CTSSLVGILGYTF
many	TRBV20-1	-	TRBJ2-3	TGCAGTGCCTCAAGCTCGGGAAGCACAGATACGCAGTATTTT	CSASSSGSTDTQYF
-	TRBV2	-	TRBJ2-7	TGTGCCAGCAGTGGAGTGGGTTCCTACGAGCAGTACTTC	CASSGVGSYEQYF
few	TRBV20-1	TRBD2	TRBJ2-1	TGCAGTGCTAGAATGTCTAGCGGACAGTTCTTC	CSARMSSGQFF
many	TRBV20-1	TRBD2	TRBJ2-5	TGCAGTGCCGGACTAGCGGGAGGGTCAGGGGAGACCCAGTACTTC	CSAGLAGGSGETQYF
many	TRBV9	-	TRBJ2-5	TGTGCCAGCAGCGGGACACCCCAAGAGACCCAGTACTTC	CASSGTPQETQYF
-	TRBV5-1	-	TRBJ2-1	TGCGCCAGCAGCAAGGGACTTAACAATGAGCAGTTCTTC	CASSKGLNNEQFF
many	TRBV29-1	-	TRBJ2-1	TGCAGCGTTGGTGGCGGGAATTACAATGAGCAGTTCTTC	CSVGGGNYNEQFF
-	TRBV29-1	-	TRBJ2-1	TGCAGCGTTGACCGACCGGACAGCTCCTACAATGAGCAGTTCTTC	CSVDRPDSSYNEQFF
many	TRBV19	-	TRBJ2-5	TGTGCCAGTAGTGAAGGACAGCTGTACCAAGAGACCCAGTACTTC	CASSEGQLYQETQYF
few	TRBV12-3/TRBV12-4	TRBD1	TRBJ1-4	TGTGCCGGCAGTTTAGGGACAGCAAATGAAAAACTGTTTTTT	CAGSLGTANEKLFF
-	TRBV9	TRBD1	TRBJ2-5	TGTGCCAGCAGCGTAACCGGGACAGGGATTAGCGGGCAGTACTTC	CASSVTGTGISGQYF
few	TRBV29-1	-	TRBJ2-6	TGCAGCGTTGAAGATCCAGGGAGAGGTTCTGGGGCCAACGTCCTGACTTTC	CSVEDPGRGSGANVLTF
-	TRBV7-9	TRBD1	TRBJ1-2	TGTGCCAGCAGCTCACCGGCCTTCGGACAGGGGTACTATGGCTACACCTTC	CASSSPAFGQGYYGYTF
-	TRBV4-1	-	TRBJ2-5	TGCGCCAGCAGCCCAGGCTTTTCCCAGCGCATATACGGGCAGTACTTC	CASSPGFSQRIYGQYF
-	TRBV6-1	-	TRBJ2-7	TGTGCCAGCAGTGAGTTGGGACCAAACTACGAGCAGTACTTC	CASSELGPNYEQYF
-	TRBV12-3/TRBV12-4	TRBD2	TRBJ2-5	TGTGCCAGCAGTTTGAGTCAGACTAGCGGGTTGTTCTTC	CASSLSQTSGLFF
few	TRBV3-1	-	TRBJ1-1	TGTGCCAGCAGCCAACACGGGGAAGTAACTTTCTTT	CASSQHGEVTFF
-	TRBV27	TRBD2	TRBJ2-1	TGTGCCAGTTTTCGGACTAGCGGGAGCGGAGAGCAGTTCTTC	CASFRTSGSGEQFF
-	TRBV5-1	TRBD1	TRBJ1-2	TGCGCCAGCAGCTTGGGACAGGGGATTTATGGCTACACCTTC	CASSLGQGIYGYTF
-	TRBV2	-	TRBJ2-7	TGTGCCAGCGGCAGCGGCCCAAATTACGAGCAGTACTTC	CASGSGPNYEQYF
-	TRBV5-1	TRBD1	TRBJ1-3	TGCGCCAGCAGCTTTACAGGGGGAGGAAACACCATATATTTT	CASSFTGGGNTIYF
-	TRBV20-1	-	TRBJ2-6	TGCAGTGCTAGAGATATATCGGGCATATCTGGGGCCAACGTCCTGACTTTC	CSARDISGISGANVLTF
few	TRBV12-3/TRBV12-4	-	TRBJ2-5	TGTGCCAGCAGCACCGGGCTCCCGGAGACCCAGTACTTC	CASSTGLPETQYF
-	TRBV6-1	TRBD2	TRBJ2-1	TGTGCCAGCAAAATACGGGGGGGCACTAGCGGAGATAATGAGCAGTTCTTC	CASKIRGGTSGDNEQFF
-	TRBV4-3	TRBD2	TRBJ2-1	TGCGCCAGCAGCCAAGATCGGACTAGCTGGAATGAGCAGTTCTTC	CASSQDRTSWNEQFF
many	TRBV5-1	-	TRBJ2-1	TGCGCCAGCAGCTTGGCACTAGGCCTATGGGATGAGCAGTTCTTC	CASSLALGLWDEQFF
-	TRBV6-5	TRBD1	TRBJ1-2	TGTGCCAGCAAATACTCTAGGGACAGGGGGGAGAATGGCTACACCTTC	CASKYSRDRGENGYTF
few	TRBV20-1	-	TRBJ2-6	TGCAGTGCAAACAGGGTTCCCGGGGCCAACGTCCTGACTTTC	CSANRVPGANVLTF
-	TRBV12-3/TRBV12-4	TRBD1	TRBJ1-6	TGTGCCAGCAGTTTAGGGACAGGGAGCTCCTATAATTCACCCCTCCACTTT	CASSLGTGSSYNSPLHF
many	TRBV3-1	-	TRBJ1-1	TGTGCCAGCAGCCCGGGCACTGAAGCTTTCTTT	CASSPGTEAFF
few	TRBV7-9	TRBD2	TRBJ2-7	TGTGCCAGCAGCAAGCGGGGGGCGATTGACTACGAGCAGTACTTC	CASSKRGAIDYEQYF
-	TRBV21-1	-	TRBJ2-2	TGTGCCAGCAGCAAAGTGCACAGGACAACCGGGGAGCTGTTTTTT	CASSKVHRTTGELFF
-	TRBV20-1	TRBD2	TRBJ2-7	TGCAGTGCCTCGGGACTAGCGGGCCACAAGCAGTACTTC	CSASGLAGHKQYF
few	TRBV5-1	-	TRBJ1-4	TGCGCCAGCAGTCAATTACCTGCAACTAATGAAAAACTGTTTTTT	CASSQLPATNEKLFF
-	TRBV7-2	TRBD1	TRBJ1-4	TGTGCCAGCAGGTCTCGGACAGGCATTAATGAAAAACTGTTTTTT	CASRSRTGINEKLFF
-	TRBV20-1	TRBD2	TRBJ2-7	TGCAGTGCTAGTAGAGTTTCTAGCGGGAGCTCCTACGAGCAGTACTTC	CSASRVSSGSSYEQYF
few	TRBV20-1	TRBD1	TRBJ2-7	TGCAGTGTTTCTGGACAGGGAGCCCTCGAGCAGTACTTC	CSVSGQGALEQYF
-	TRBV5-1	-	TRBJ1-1	TGCGCCAGCAGCTTTGAGGACACCCACACTGAAGCTTTCTTT	CASSFEDTHTEAFF
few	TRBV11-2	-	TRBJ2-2	TGTGCCAGCAGCTCCGGAGCGACTCGTACCGGGGAGCTGTTTTTT	CASSSGATRTGELFF
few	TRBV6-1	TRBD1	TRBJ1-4	TGTGCCAGCAGTCCGGGACAGGGACCCGCTAATGAAAAACTGTTTTTT	CASSPGQGPANEKLFF